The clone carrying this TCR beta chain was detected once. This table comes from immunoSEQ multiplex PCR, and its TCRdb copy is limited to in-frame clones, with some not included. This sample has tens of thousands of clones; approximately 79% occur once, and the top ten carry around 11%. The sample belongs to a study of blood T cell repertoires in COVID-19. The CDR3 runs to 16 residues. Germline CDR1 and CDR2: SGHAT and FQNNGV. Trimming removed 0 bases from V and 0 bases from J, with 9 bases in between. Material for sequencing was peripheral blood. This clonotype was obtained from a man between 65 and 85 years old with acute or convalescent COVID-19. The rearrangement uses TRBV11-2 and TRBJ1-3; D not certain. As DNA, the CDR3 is TGTGCCAGCAGCTTAGAACTCGGACTCTCTGGAAACACCATATATTTT. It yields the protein CASSLELGLSGNTIYF. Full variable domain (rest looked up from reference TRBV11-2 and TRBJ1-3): EAGVAQSPRYKIIEKRQSVAFWCNPISGHATLYWYQQILGQGPKLLIQFQNNGVVDDSQLPKDRFSAERLKGVDSTLKIQPAKLEDSAVYLCASSLELGLSGNTIYFGEGSWLTVV.